The present TCR beta chain was sequenced within a study of T cells in tumors after PD-1 blockade. Looking at the study overall: No patient had prior checkpoint blockade, systemic immunosuppression, or radiotherapy within 4 weeks. A subset received ongoing vismodegib 150 mg daily alongside anti-PD-1 therapy. Peripheral blood samples averaged 36,536 unique clonotypes and about 120,000 templates. Overall study results and limits: Peripheral recruitment is suggested, as some novel exhausted tumor clones were in pre-treatment blood.

Note on this clone: Antigen: not known.

Measured with immunoSEQ multiplex PCR; TCRdb has only the in-frame clones, and not every one. Of 30,000 to 35,000 clones in the sample, around 72% were seen once. Trimming took off 5 bases at V and 7 bases at J, with 18 bases between the two ends. This CDR3 spans 15 amino acids. CDR1 LNHDA and CDR2 SQIVND come from the germline V gene (reference sequence). The specimen comprised PBMCs, sampled after anti-PD-1 treatment. The clonotype was recovered from a human donor with basal cell carcinoma. V and J are TRBV19 and TRBJ2-4, with TRBD1 as a possible D gene (6 bases). The CDR3 spells CASSQPSRGRNIQYF. The DNA of the CDR3 is TGTGCCAGTAGTCAACCCTCCAGGGGTCGGAACATTCAGTACTTC.